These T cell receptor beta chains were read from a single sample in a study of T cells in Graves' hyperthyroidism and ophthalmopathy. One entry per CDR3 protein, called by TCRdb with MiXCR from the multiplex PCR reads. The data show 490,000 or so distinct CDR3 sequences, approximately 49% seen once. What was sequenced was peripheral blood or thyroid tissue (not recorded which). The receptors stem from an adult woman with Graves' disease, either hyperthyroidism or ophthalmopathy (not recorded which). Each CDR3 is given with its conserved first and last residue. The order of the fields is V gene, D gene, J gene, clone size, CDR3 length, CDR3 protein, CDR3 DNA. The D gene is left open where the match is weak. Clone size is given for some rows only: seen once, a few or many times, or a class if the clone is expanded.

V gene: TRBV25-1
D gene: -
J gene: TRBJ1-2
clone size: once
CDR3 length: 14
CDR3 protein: CASSLGDNDYGYTF
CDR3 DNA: TGTGCCAGCAGCTTGGGGGACAACGACTATGGCTACACCTTC

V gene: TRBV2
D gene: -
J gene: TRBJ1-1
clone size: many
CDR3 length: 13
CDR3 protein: CASSGGGNTEAFF
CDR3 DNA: TGTGCCAGCAGCGGGGGGGGCAACACTGAAGCTTTCTTT

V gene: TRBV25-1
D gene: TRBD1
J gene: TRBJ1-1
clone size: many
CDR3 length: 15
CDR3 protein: CASREFQGARSEAFF
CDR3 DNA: TGTGCCAGCAGGGAGTTTCAGGGGGCGCGTTCTGAAGCTTTCTTT

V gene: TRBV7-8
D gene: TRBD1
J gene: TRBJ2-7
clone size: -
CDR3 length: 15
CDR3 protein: CASSSPTGLTYEQYF
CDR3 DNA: TGTGCCAGCAGCTCTCCGACAGGGTTAACCTACGAGCAGTACTTC

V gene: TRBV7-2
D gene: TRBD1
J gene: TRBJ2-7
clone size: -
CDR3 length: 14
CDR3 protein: CASSQEGTVYEQYF
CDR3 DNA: TGTGCCAGCAGCCAAGAGGGGACAGTGTACGAGCAGTACTTC

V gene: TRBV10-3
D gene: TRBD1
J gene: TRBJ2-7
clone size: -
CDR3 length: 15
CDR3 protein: CAISADRGRRGEQYF
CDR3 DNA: TGTGCCATCAGTGCCGACAGGGGGCGTCGTGGCGAGCAGTACTTC

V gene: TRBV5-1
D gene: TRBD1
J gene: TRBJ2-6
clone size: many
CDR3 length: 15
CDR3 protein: CASSRDSSGANVLTF
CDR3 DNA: TGCGCCAGCAGTAGGGACAGCTCTGGGGCCAACGTCCTGACTTTC

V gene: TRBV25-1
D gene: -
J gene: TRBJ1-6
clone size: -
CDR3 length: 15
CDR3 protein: CASRLGTPYNSPLHF
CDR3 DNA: TGTGCCAGCAGGCTTGGGACACCTTATAATTCACCCCTCCACTTT

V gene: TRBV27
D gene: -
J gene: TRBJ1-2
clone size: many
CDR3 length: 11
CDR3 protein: CASPYSHGYTF
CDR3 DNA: TGTGCCAGCCCTTATAGTCATGGCTACACCTTC

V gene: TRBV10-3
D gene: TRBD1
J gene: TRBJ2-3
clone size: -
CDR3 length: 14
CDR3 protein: CAISSGGNTDTQYF
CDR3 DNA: TGTGCCATCAGTTCAGGGGGTAACACAGATACGCAGTATTTT

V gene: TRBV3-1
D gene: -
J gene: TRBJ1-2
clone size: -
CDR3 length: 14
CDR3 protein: CASSQGRGFYGYTF
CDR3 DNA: TGTGCCAGCAGCCAAGGACGGGGATTCTATGGCTACACCTTC

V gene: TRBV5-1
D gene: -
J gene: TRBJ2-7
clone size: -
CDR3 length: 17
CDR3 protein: CASSLASGTGSDYEQYF
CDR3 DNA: TGCGCCAGCAGCTTGGCCAGTGGCACCGGATCAGACTACGAGCAGTACTTC

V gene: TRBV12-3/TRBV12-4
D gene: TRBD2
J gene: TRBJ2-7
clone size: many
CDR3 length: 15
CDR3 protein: CASSQGASGLYEQYF
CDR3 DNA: TGTGCCAGCAGCCAAGGGGCTAGCGGACTCTACGAGCAGTACTTC

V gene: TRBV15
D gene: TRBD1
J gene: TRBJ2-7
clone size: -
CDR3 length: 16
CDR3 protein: CATSRDRQGVSYEQYF
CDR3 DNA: TGTGCCACCAGCAGAGATCGACAGGGGGTCTCCTACGAGCAGTACTTC

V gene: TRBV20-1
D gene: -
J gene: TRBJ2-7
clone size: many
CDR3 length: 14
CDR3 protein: CSATALGQVYEQYF
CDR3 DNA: TGCAGTGCTACTGCTCTTGGGCAGGTCTACGAGCAGTACTTC

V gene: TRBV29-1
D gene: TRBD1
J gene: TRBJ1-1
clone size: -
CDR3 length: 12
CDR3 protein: CSVRGLPTEAFF
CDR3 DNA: TGCAGCGTTAGGGGGCTACCTACTGAAGCTTTCTTT

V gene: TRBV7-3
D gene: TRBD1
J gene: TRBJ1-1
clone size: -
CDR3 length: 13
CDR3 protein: CASSTQGASEAFF
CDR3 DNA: TGTGCCAGCAGCACACAGGGGGCCTCTGAAGCTTTCTTT

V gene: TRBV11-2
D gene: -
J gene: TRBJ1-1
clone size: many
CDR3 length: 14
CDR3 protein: CASSLETGGGEAFF
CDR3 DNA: TGTGCCAGCAGCTTAGAAACGGGTGGCGGTGAAGCTTTCTTT

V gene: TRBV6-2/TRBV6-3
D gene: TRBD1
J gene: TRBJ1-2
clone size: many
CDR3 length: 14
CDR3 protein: CASRTGTGTYGYTF
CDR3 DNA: TGTGCCAGCAGGACCGGGACAGGGACCTATGGCTACACCTTC

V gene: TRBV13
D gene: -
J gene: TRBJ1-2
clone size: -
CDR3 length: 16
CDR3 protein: CASSLEQPFYHYGYTF
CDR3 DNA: TGTGCCAGCAGTCTAGAACAACCATTCTACCACTATGGCTACACCTTC

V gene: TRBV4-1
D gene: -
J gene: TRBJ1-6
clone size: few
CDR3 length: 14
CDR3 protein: CASSQAGEGSPLHF
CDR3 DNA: TGCGCCAGCAGCCAAGCGGGGGAGGGTTCACCCCTCCACTTT

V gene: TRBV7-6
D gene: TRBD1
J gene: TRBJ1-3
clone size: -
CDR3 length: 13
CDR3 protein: CASSRTGMDTIYF
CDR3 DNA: TGTGCCAGCAGCCGGACAGGGATGGACACCATATATTTT

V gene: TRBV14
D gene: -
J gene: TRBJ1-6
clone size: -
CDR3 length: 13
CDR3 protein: CASSQDVRGTLHF
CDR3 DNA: TGTGCCAGCAGCCAAGATGTTCGGGGCACCCTCCACTTT

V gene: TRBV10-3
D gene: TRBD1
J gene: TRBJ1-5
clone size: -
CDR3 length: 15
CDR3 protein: CAISVRGDSNQPQHF
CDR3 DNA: TGTGCCATCAGTGTCAGGGGGGACAGCAATCAGCCCCAGCATTTT

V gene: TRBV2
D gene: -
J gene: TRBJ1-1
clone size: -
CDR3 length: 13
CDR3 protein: CASSSGSVTEAFF
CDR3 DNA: TGTGCCAGCAGTTCCGGGAGTGTGACTGAAGCTTTCTTT

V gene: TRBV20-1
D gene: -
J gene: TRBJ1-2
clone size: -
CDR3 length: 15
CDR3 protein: CSARELGEGPYGYTF
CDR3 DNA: TGCAGTGCTAGAGAGTTAGGGGAAGGGCCATATGGCTACACCTTC

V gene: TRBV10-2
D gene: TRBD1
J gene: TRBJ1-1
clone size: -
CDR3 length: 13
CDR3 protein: CASSDRGEQGAFF
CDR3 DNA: TGCGCCAGCAGTGATCGGGGGGAACAGGGGGCTTTCTTT

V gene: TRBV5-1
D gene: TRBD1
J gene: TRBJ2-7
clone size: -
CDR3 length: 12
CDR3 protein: CASSDRANEQYF
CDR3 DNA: TGCGCCAGCAGCGACAGGGCCAACGAGCAGTACTTC

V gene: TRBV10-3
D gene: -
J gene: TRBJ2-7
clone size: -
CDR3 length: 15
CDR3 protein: CAISEGLVSPYEQYF
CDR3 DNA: TGTGCCATCAGTGAGGGACTGGTCAGCCCGTACGAGCAGTACTTC

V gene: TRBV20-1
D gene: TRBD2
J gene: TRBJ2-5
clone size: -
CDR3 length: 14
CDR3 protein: CSARILAAQETQYF
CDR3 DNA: TGCAGTGCTAGGATTCTAGCGGCTCAAGAGACCCAGTACTTC

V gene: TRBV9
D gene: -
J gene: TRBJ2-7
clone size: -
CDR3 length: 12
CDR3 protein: CASSVGFGEQYF
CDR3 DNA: TGTGCCAGCAGCGTAGGGTTTGGGGAGCAGTACTTC

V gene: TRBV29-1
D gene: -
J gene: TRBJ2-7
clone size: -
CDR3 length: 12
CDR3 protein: CSVAGAVYEQYF
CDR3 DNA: TGCAGCGTTGCCGGGGCCGTCTACGAGCAGTACTTC

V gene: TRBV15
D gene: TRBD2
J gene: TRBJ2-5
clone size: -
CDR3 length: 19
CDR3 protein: CATSTHTNLGLAGQETQYF
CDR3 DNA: TGTGCCACCAGCACTCACACTAACCTGGGACTAGCGGGACAAGAGACCCAGTACTTC

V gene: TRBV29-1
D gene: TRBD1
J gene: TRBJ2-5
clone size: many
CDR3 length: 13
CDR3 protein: CSAWDRALETQYF
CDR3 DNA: TGCAGCGCTTGGGACAGGGCTTTAGAGACCCAGTACTTC

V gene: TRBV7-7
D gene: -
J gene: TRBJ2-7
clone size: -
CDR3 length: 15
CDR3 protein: CASSFRRDGNYEQYF
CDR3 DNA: TGTGCTAGCAGCTTCCGCCGGGACGGGAACTACGAGCAGTACTTC

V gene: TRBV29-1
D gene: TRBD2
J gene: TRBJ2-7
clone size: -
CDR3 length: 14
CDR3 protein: CSFAKRETAYEQYF
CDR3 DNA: TGCAGTTTTGCCAAGCGGGAGACCGCCTACGAGCAGTACTTC

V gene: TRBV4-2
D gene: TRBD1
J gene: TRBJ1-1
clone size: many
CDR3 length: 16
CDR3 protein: CASSQETGYLGTEAFF
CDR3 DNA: TGTGCCAGCAGCCAAGAGACAGGGTATCTCGGCACTGAAGCTTTCTTT

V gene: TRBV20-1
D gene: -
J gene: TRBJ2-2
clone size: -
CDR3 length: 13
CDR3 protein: CSARDTGIGELFF
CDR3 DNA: TGCAGTGCTAGAGATACAGGGATCGGGGAGCTGTTTTTT

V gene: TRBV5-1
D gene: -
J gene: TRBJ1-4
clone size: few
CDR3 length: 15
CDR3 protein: CASSPGGGETEKLFF
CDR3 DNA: TGCGCCAGCAGCCCTGGAGGGGGGGAAACTGAAAAACTGTTTTTT

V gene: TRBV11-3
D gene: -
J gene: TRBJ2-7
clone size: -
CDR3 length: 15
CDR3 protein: CASSLEGRGSGEQYF
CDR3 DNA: TGTGCCAGCAGCTTAGAGGGCAGGGGATCGGGGGAGCAGTACTTC

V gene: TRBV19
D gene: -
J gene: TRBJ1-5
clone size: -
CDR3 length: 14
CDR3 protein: CASSIARDLTVQHF
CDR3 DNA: TGTGCCAGTAGTATAGCCAGGGACTTAACTGTCCAGCATTTT

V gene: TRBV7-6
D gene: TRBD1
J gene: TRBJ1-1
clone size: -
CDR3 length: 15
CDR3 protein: CASSRGTVENTEAFF
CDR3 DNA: TGTGCCAGCAGCCGAGGGACAGTTGAGAACACTGAAGCTTTCTTT

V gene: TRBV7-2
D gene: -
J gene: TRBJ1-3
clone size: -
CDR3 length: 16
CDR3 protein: CASSLYPASSGNTIYF
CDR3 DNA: TGTGCCAGCAGCTTATATCCGGCAAGCTCTGGAAACACCATATATTTT

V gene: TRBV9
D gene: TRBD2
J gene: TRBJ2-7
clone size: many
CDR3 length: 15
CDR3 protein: CASSVAAGGSYEQYF
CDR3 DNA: TGTGCCAGCAGCGTAGCCGCGGGAGGCTCCTACGAGCAGTACTTC

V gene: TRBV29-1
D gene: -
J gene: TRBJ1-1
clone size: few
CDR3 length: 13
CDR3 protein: CSVDGQGNTEAFF
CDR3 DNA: TGCAGCGTTGATGGGCAGGGGAACACTGAAGCTTTCTTT

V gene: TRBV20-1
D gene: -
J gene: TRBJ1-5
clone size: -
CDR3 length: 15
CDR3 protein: CSARDRTYSNQPQHF
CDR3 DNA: TGCAGTGCTAGAGACCGGACCTATAGCAATCAGCCCCAGCATTTT

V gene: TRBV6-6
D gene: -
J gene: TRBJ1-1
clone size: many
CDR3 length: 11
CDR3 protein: CAARGEGEAFF
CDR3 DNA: TGTGCCGCGAGGGGGGAGGGTGAAGCTTTCTTT

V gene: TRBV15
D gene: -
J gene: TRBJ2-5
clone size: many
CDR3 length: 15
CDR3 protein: CATSRGQKTQETQYF
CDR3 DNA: TGTGCCACCAGCAGAGGACAGAAAACTCAAGAGACCCAGTACTTC

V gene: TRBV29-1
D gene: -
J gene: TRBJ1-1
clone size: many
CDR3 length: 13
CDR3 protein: CSVGGPLDTEAFF
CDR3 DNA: TGCAGCGTTGGAGGGCCTTTGGACACTGAAGCTTTCTTT

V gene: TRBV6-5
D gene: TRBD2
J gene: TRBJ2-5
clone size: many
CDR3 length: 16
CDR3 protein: CASSLTSGTYQETQYF
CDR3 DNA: TGTGCCAGCAGCCTGACTAGCGGGACGTACCAAGAGACCCAGTACTTC

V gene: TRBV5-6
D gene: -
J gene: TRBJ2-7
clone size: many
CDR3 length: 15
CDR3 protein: CASSLGARANYEQYF
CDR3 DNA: TGTGCCAGCAGCTTGGGTGCGCGAGCCAACTACGAGCAGTACTTC

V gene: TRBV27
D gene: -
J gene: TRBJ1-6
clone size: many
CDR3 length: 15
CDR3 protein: CASSFRLGPNSPLHF
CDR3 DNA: TGTGCCAGCAGTTTCCGACTCGGACCGAATTCACCCCTCCACTTT

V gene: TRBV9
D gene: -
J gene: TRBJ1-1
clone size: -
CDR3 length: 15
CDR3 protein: CASSQVPRMNTEAFF
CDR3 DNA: TGTGCCAGCAGCCAAGTACCCAGGATGAACACTGAAGCTTTCTTT

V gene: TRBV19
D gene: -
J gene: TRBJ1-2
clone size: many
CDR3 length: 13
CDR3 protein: CASSPLGAGGYTF
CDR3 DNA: TGTGCCAGTAGCCCGCTGGGGGCAGGTGGCTACACCTTC

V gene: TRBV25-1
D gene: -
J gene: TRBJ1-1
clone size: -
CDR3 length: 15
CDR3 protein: CASSLGGWGNTEAFF
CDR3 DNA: TGTGCCAGCAGTTTGGGGGGTTGGGGGAACACTGAAGCTTTCTTT

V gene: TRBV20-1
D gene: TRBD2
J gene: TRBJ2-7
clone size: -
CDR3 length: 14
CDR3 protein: CSATPSGRAWEQYF
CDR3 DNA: TGCAGTGCTACCCCTAGCGGGAGGGCCTGGGAGCAGTACTTC